This TCR beta chain originates from a study of blood T cell repertoires in COVID-19 (dated by TCRdb to the early 2020s). The study in broad terms: Samples covering the acute and convalescent phases of COVID-19 were provided by collaborators in the United States, Italy and Spain. The sample metadata nearly always contained a de-identified subject ID, COVID-19 status, age in years and sex. Samples were obtained from the ongoing ImmuneRACE study (first 160 participants) and from over 1,000 subjects provided by 6 global collaborators. The repertoires were released in a freely available public database meant as a resource for research on the immune response to SARS-CoV-2. The dataset comprised deeply sampled blood TCRbeta repertoires from subjects exposed to, actively infected with, or recovered from COVID-19. The prospective study material was composed of cDNA or gDNA derived from T cells, B-cell-depleted T cells, or PBMCs. HLA class I and class II types, where available, came from metadata supplied by the sample provider rather than from assay-based typing.

A second Seattle source provided samples from volunteer blood donors who had recovered from COVID-19. Collaborating institutions collected whole blood in K2EDTA tubes following their own protocols. For TCRbeta analysis, collaborators shipped samples in one of three forms: frozen whole blood, isolated PBMCs, or DNA extracted from either of those sample types. Overall study outcomes, separate from this receptor: Clinical and demographic metadata were provided uncurated, with the amount varying by source and participant.

Comment on this clone: Its recognized antigen is unknown. No base qualities exist here, and no much larger clone lies one base off it.

TCRbeta CDR3 regions were amplified from genomic DNA using the immunoSEQ Assay, a bias-controlled multiplex PCR. Per the original workflow: Within the assay, amplification of reference gene primers was used to estimate how many nucleated cells each sample contained. To quantify the absolute abundance of each unique TCRbeta CDR3 rearrangement, sequence reads were collapsed and filtered. For each sample, productive Simpson clonality was calculated by taking the square root of Simpson's diversity index across productive rearrangements. Drawn from immuneACCESS, this table holds only the in-frame rearrangements with V and J called that TCRdb kept. Clones are partly lost; checked studies trace under half to an unresolved V gene and leave the rest unexplained. The V and J calls and clone size come from that table; D and trimming were worked out from the DNA. This sample is represented by a few hundred thousand clones; approximately 88% of them were singletons. Less than 0.95% of the sample is held by the ten biggest clonotypes.

V and J are truncated by 5 bases and 4 bases respectively, leaving an intervening sequence of 3 bases. As encoded in the germline V gene, CDR1 is KGHSH while CDR2 is LQKENI. The CDR3 holds 11 amino acids from the cysteine to the phenylalanine. Only CDR3 DNA is held: 33 bases, read in frame from base 1. This chain is built from TRBV18 and TRBJ2-1; the D gene cannot be resolved reliably. This TCR was recovered from a woman in her 40s who had recovered from COVID-19. Sequencing was carried out using peripheral blood. The bases are TGTGCCAGCTCAACTTACAATGAGCAGTTCTTC. Its amino acids are CASSTYNEQFF.